Sequencing of this TCR beta chain was carried out in a study of blood T cell repertoires in COVID-19. About the research overall: The study drew acute and convalescent COVID-19 samples from the United States, Italy and Spain.

The repertoire was sequenced with immunoSEQ multiplex PCR; TCRdb's copy has only in-frame clones and lacks some. Here the sample spans a few hundred thousand clones, more than 70% being singletons. The ends lost 6 bases at V and 8 bases at J; junction bases unmatched: 10. The CDR3 runs to 14 residues. Germline lookup yields CDR1 MNHEY and CDR2 SVGAGI. V gene TRBV6-5 combines with J gene TRBJ2-1; TRBD2 aligns across 7 bases. Sequenced input: peripheral blood. The sequence was obtained from an elderly man with acute or convalescent COVID-19. As DNA, the CDR3 is TGTGCCAGCAGGATAGGCGGGAGTCAGGATGAGCAGTTCTTC. This encodes CASRIGGSQDEQFF.